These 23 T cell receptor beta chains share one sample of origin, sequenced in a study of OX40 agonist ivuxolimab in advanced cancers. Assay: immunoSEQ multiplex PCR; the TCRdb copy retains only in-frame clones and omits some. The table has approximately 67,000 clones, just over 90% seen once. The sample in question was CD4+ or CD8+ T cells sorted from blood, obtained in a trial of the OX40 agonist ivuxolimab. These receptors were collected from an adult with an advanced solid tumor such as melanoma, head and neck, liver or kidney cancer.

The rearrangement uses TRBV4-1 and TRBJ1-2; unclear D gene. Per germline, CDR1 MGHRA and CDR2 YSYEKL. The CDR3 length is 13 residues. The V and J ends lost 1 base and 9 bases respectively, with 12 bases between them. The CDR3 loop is CASSQAQPLRYTF. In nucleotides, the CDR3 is TGCGCCAGCAGCCAAGCCCAACCACTCCGCTACACCTTC.

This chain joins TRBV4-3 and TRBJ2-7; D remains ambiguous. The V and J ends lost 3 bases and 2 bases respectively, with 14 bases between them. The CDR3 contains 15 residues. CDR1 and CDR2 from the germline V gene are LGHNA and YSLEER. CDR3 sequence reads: CASSHDNSYAYEQYF. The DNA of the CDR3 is TGCGCCAGCAGCCATGATAACAGTTACGCCTACGAGCAGTACTTC.

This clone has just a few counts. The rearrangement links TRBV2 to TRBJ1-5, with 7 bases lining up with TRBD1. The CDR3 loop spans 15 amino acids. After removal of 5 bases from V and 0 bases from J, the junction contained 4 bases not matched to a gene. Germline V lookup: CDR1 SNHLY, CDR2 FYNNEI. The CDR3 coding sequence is TGTGCCAGCAGTACAGGGGAGACTAGCAATCAGCCCCAGCATTTT. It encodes CASSTGETSNQPQHF.

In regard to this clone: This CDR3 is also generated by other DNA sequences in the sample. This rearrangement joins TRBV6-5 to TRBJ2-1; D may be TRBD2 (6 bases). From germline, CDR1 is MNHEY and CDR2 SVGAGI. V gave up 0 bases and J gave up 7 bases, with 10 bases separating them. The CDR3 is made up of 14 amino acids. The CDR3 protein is CASSYSGGVNEQFF. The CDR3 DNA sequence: TGTGCCAGCAGTTACTCCGGAGGGGTAAATGAGCAGTTCTTC.

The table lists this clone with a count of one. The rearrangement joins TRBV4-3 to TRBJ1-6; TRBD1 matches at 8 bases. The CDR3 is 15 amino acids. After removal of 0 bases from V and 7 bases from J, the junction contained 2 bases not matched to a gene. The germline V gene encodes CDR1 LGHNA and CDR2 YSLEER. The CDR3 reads CASSQEGQVNSPLHF. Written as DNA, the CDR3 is TGCGCCAGCAGCCAAGAGGGACAGGTCAATTCACCCCTCCACTTT.

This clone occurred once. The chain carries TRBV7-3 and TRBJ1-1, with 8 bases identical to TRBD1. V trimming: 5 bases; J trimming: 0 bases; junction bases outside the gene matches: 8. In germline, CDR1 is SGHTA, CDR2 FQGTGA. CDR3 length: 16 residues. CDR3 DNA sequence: TGTGCCAGCAGCCCTTGGGACAGGACGATGAACACTGAAGCTTTCTTT. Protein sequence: CASSPWDRTMNTEAFF.

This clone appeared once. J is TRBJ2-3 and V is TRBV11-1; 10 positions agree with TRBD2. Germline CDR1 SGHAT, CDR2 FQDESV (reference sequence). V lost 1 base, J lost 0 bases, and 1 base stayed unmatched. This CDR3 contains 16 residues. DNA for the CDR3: TGTGCCAGCAGCTTAGTACTAGCGGGGAGCACAGATACGCAGTATTTT. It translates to CASSLVLAGSTDTQYF.

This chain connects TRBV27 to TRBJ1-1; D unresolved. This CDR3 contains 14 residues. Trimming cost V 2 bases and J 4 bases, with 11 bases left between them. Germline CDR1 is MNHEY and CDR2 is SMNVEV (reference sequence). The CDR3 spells CASSLAQESTEAFF. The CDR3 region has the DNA TGTGCCAGCAGTTTAGCTCAAGAGAGCACTGAAGCTTTCTTT.

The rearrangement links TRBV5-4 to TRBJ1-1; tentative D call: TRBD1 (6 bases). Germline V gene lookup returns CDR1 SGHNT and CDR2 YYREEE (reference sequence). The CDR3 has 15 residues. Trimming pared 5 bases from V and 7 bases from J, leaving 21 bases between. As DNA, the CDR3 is TGTGCCAGCAGACCCCCCAGGGGTGAAACTGGTGAAGCTTTCTTT. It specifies CASRPPRGETGEAFF.

CDR3 nucleotide sequence: TGTGCCAGCATCGCGATGACAGGGGAGGCCTATGGCTACACCTTC. Its translation: CASIAMTGEAYGYTF. The chain carries TRBV7-9 and TRBJ1-2; the match to TRBD1 covers 8 bases. The V gene's germline CDR1 is SEHNR and CDR2 FQNEAQ (reference sequence). The CDR3 is 15 residues long. Trimming at V came to 7 bases and at J to 4 bases, leaving 11 bases not matched to a gene.

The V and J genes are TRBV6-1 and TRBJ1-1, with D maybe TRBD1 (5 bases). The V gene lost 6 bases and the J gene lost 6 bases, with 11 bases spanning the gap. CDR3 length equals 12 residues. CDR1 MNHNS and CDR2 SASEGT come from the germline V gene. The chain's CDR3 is CASRDTLPEAFF. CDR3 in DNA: TGTGCCAGCAGGGACACCCTGCCTGAAGCTTTCTTT.

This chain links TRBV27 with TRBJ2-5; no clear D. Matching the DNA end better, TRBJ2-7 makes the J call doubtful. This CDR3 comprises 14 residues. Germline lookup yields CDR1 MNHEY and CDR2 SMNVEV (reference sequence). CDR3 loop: CASSLFPAYYEQYF. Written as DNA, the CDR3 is TGTGCCAGCAGTTTATTTCCAGCTTACTACGAGCAGTACTTC.

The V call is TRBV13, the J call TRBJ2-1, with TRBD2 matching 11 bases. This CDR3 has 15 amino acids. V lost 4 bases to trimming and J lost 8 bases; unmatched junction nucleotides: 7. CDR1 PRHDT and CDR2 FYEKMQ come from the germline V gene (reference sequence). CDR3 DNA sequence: TGTGCCAGCAGCTCCACTAGCGGGGGAAGCGATGAGCAGTTCTTC. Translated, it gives CASSSTSGGSDEQFF.

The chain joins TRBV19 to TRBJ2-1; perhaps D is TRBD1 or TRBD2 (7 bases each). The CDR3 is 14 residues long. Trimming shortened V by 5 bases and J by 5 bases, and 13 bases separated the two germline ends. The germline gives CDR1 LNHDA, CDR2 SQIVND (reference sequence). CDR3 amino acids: CASSPGGGNNEQFF. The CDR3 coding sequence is TGTGCCAGTAGTCCAGGGGGGGGCAACAATGAGCAGTTCTTC.

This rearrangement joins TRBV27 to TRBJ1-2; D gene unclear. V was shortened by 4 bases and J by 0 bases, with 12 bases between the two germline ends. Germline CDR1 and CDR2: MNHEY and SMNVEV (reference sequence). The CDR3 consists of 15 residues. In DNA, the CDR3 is TGTGCCAGCAGTTATAACAGAAACTCTAACTATGGCTACACCTTC. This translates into CASSYNRNSNYGYTF.

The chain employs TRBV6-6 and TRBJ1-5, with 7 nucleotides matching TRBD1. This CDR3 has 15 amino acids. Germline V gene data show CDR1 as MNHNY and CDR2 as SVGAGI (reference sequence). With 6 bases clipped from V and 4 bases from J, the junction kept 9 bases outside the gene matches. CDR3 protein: CASSQQGPWNQPQHF. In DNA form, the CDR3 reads TGTGCCAGCAGCCAACAGGGGCCGTGGAATCAGCCCCAGCATTTT.

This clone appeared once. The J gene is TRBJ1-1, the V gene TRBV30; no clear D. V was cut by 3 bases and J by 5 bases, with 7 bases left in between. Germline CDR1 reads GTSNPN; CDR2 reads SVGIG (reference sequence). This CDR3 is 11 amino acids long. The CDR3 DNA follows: TGTGCCTGGAGCCCGCGGACTGAAGCTTTCTTT. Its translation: CAWSPRTEAFF.

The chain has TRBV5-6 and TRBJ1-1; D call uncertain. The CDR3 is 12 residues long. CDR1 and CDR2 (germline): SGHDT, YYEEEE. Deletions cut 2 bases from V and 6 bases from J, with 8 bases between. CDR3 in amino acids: CASSFGPAEAFF. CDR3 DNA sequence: TGTGCCAGCAGCTTCGGACCAGCTGAAGCTTTCTTT.

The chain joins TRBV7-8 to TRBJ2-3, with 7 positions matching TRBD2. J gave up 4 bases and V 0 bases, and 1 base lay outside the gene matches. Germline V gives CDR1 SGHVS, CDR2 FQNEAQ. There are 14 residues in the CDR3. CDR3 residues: CASSLAGGADTQYF. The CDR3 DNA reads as TGTGCCAGCAGCTTAGCGGGGGGGGCAGATACGCAGTATTTT. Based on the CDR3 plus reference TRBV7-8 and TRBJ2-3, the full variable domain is GAGVSQSPRYKVAKRGQDVALRCDPISGHVSLFWYQQALGQGPEFLTYFQNEAQLDKSGLPSDRFFAERPEGSVSTLKIQRTQQEDSAVYLCASSLAGGADTQYFGPGTRLTVL.

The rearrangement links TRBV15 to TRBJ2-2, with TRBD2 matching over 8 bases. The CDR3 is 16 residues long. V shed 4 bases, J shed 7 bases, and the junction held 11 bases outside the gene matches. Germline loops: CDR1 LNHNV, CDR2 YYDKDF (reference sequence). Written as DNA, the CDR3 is TGTGCCACCAGCAAATCAGCGGGAGTGGGGGACGGGGAGCTGTTTTTT. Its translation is CATSKSAGVGDGELFF.

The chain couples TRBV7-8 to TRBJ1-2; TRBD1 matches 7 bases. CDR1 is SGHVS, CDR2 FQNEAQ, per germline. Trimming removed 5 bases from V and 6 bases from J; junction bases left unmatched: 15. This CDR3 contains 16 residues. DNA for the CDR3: TGTGCCAGCAGCCCATGGACAGGTACCTCGTTAGATGGCTACACCTTC. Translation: CASSPWTGTSLDGYTF.

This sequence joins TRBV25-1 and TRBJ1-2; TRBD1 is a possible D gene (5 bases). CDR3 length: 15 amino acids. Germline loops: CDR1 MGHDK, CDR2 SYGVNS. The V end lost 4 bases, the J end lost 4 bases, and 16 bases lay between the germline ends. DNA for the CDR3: TGTGCCAGCAGTGGTTGGGGGGATCGCGGCTATGGCTACACCTTC. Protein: CASSGWGDRGYGYTF.

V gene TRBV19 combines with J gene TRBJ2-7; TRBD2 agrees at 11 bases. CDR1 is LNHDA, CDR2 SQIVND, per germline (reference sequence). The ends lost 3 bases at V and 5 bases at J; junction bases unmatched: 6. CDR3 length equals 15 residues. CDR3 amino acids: CASSISGGAPNEQYF. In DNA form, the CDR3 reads TGTGCCAGTAGTATTAGCGGGGGGGCTCCCAACGAGCAGTACTTC.